The 5 T cell receptor beta chains in this list originate from one sample, sequenced in a study of T cell responses to AZD1222 COVID-19 vaccine. Libraries were prepared by immunoSEQ multiplex PCR; TCRdb keeps only in-frame clonotypes and omits some of them. The table lists more than 150,000 clones, approximately 91% of them singletons. Specimen: peripheral blood, collected 28 days after the second AZD1222 dose. The receptors were sampled from an adult who received the AZD1222 COVID-19 vaccine.

The chain carries TRBV19 and TRBJ1-5; TRBD1 agrees at 7 bases. V was pared by 4 bases and J by 2 bases, with 5 bases of the junction left unmatched. This CDR3 is built from 15 residues. Germline assignment: CDR1 LNHDA and CDR2 SQIVND (reference sequence). The CDR3 DNA reads as TGTGCCAGTAGTACTCGACAGGGAGGCAATCAGCCCCAGCATTTT. Protein product: CASSTRQGGNQPQHF. Full variable domain (rest looked up from reference TRBV19 and TRBJ1-5): DGGITQSPKYLFRKEGQNVTLSCEQNLNHDAMYWYRQDPGQGLRLIYYSQIVNDFQKGDIAEGYSVSREKKESFPLTVTSAQKNPTAFYLCASSTRQGGNQPQHFGDGTRLSIL.

The V gene is TRBV19, the J gene TRBJ2-7; the match to TRBD2 covers 8 bases. This CDR3 region has 15 residues. The V gene end was trimmed by 0 bases and the J gene end by 2 bases; junction bases not matched to a gene: 3. CDR1 LNHDA and CDR2 SQIVND come from the germline V gene (reference sequence). CDR3 sequence reads: CASSIDTAGAYEQYF. The DNA of the CDR3 is TGTGCCAGTAGTATAGATACAGCGGGAGCCTACGAGCAGTACTTC.

This clone was recorded only once. This chain joins TRBV27 and TRBJ1-6; D ambiguous. The V gene's germline CDR1 is MNHEY and CDR2 SMNVEV (reference sequence). V gave up 3 bases and J gave up 0 bases, with 3 bases separating them. The CDR3 runs 14 residues. CDR3 in DNA: TGTGCCAGCAGTTTCAGCTCCTATAATTCACCCCTCCACTTT. Residues: CASSFSSYNSPLHF.

For this clone: A junction boundary mismatches the germline segment, possibly from a read error. Other DNA sequences in the sample encode the same CDR3. This rearrangement joins TRBV6-2 or TRBV6-3 to TRBJ1-5, with D maybe TRBD1 (5 bases). The CDR3 covers 14 residues. The V gene's germline CDR1 is MNHEY and CDR2 SVGEGT. The CDR3 nucleotides are TGTGCTAGCAGTTACGGGGGAGAGAATCAGCCCCAGCATTTT. Amino acids: CASSYGGENQPQHF.

CDR3 in amino acids: CASSYGGMSTDTQYF. CDR3 bases: TGTGCCAGCAGTTATGGAGGGATGAGCACAGATACGCAGTATTTT. The V and J genes are TRBV6-5 and TRBJ2-3; D is possibly TRBD2 (6 bases). Per germline, CDR1 MNHEY and CDR2 SVGAGI. This CDR3 is built from 15 residues. V was pared by 3 bases and J by 0 bases, with 10 bases between.